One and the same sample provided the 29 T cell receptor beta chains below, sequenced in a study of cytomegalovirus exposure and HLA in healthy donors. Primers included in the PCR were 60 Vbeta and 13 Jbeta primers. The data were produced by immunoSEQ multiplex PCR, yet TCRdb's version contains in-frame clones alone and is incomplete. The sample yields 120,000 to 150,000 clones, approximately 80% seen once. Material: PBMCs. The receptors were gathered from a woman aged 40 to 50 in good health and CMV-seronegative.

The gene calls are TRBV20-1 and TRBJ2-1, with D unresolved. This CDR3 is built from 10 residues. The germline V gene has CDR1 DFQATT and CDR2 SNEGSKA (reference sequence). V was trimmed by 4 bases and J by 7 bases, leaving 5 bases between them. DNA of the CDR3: TGCAGTGCTATCCAGAATGAGCAGTTCTTC. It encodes CSAIQNEQFF.

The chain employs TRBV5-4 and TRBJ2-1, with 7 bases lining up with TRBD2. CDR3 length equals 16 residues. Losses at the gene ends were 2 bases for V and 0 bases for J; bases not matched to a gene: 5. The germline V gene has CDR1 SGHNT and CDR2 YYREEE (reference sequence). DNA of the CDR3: TGTGCCAGCAGCTTCGGGGGGAGGAGCTCCTACAATGAGCAGTTCTTC. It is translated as CASSFGGRSSYNEQFF.

The CDR3 sequence is CASSLGQGNEKLFF. CDR3 DNA sequence: TGTGCCAGCAGCCTAGGACAGGGGAATGAAAAACTGTTTTTT. The chain carries TRBV9 and TRBJ1-4, with 9 bases lining up with TRBD1. With V trimmed by 4 bases and J by 5 bases, 3 bases remained unmatched. The CDR3 has 14 residues. Germline V gives CDR1 SGDLS, CDR2 YYNGEE.

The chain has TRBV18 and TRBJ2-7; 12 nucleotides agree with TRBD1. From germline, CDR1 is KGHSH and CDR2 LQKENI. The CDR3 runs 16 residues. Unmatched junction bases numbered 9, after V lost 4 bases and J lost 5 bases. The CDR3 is CASSRTGTGGIDEQYF. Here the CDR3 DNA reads TGTGCCAGCTCACGAACTGGGACAGGGGGCATCGACGAGCAGTACTTC.

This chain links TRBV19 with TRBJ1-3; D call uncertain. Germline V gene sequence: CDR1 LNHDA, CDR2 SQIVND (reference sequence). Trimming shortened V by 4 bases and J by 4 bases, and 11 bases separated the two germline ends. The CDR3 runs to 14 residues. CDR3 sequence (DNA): TGTGCCAGTAGTACCCCGCCCAGAGGAAACACCATATATTTT. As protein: CASSTPPRGNTIYF.

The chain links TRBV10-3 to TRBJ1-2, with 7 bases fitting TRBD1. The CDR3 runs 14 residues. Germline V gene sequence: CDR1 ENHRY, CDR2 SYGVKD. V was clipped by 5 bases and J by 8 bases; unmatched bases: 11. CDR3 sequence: CAISPDRYRYGYTF. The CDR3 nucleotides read TGTGCCATCAGTCCGGACAGGTATAGATACGGCTACACCTTC.

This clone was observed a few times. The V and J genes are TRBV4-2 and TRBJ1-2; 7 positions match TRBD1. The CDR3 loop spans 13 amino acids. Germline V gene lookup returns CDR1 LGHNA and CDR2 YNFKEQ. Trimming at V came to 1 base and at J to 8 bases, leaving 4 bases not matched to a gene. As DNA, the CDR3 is TGTGCCAGCAGCCAAGGAGGGGGCGACGGCTACACCTTC. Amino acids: CASSQGGGDGYTF.

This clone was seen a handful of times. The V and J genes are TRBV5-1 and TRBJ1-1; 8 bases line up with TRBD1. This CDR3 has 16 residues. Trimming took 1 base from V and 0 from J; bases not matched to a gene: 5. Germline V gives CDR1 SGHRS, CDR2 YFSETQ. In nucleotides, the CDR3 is TGCGCCAGCAGCTTGAGGTCAGGGGGCCTGAACACTGAAGCTTTCTTT. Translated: CASSLRSGGLNTEAFF.

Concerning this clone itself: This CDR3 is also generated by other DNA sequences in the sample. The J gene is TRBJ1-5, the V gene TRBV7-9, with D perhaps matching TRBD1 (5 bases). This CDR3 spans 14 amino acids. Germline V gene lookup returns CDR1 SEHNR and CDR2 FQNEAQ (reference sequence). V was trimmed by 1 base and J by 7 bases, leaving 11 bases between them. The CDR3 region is CASSLGQGGQPQHF. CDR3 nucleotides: TGTGCCAGCAGCTTAGGGCAGGGTGGGCAGCCCCAGCATTTT. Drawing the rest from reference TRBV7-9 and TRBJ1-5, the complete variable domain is DTGVSQNPRHKITKRGQNVTFRCDPISEHNRLYWYRQTLGQGPEFLTYFQNEAQLEKSRLLSDRFSAERPKGSFSTLEIQRTEQGDSAMYLCASSLGQGGQPQHFGDGTRLSIL.

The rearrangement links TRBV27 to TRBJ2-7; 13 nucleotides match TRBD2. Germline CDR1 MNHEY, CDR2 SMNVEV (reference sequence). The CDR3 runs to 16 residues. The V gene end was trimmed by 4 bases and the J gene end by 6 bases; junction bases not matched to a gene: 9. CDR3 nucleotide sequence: TGTGCCAGCAGTTCCTCAGGACTAGCGGGAGACGGCGAGCAGTACTTC. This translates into CASSSSGLAGDGEQYF.

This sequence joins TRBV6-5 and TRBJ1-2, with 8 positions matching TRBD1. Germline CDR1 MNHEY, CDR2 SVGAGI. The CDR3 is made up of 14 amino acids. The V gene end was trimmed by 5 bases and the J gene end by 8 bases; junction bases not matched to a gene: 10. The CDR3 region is CASSPRRQGKGYTF. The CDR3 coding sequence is TGTGCCAGCAGTCCACGCCGACAGGGGAAGGGCTACACCTTC.

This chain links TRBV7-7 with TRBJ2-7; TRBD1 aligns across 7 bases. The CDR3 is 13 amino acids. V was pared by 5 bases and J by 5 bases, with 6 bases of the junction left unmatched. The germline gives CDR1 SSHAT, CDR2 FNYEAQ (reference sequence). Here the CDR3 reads CASSITTGNEQYF. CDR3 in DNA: TGTGCCAGCAGCATTACGACAGGGAACGAGCAGTACTTC.

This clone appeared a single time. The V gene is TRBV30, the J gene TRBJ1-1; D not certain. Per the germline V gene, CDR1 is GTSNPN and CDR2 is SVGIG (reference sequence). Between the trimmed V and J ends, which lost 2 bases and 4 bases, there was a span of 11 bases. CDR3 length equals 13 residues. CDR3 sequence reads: CAWSRNGGTEAFF. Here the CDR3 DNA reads TGTGCCTGGAGTAGAAACGGAGGCACTGAAGCTTTCTTT.

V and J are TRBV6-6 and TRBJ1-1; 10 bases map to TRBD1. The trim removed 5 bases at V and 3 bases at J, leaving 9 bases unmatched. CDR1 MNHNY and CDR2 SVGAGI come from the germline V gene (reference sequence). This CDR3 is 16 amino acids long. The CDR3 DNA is TGTGCCAGCAGTCCCGGACAGGGGGAGCTTCACACTGAAGCTTTCTTT. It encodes CASSPGQGELHTEAFF.

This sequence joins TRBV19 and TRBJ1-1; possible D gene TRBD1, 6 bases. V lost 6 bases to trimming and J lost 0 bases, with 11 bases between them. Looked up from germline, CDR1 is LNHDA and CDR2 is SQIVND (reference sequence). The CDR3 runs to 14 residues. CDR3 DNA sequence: TGTGCCAGTAGAAGGGGGATCCTGAACACTGAAGCTTTCTTT. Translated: CASRRGILNTEAFF.

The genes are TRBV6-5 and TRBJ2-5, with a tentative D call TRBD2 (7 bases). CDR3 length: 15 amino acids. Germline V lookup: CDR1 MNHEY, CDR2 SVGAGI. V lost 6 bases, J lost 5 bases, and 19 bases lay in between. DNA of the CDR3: TGTGCCAGCAGCCCGAAATGGGAGGGGGGGGAGACCCAGTACTTC. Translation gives CASSPKWEGGETQYF.

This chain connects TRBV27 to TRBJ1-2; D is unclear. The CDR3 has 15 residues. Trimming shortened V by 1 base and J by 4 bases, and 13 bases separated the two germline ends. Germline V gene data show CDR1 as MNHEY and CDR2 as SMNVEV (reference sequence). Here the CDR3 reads CASSLFPQAPYGYTF. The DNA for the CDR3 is TGTGCCAGCAGTTTATTCCCTCAGGCACCCTATGGCTACACCTTC.

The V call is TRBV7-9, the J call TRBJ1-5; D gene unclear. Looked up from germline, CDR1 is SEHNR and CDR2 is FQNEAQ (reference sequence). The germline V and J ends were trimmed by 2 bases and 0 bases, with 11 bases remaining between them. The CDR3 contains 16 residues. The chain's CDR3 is CASSLTSGYSNQPQHF. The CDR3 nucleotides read TGTGCCAGCAGCTTAACTAGTGGGTATAGCAATCAGCCCCAGCATTTT. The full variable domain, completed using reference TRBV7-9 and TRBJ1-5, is DTGVSQNPRHKITKRGQNVTFRCDPISEHNRLYWYRQTLGQGPEFLTYFQNEAQLEKSRLLSDRFSAERPKGSFSTLEIQRTEQGDSAMYLCASSLTSGYSNQPQHFGDGTRLSIL.

CDR3 residues: CSVVGGVRFTDTQYF. The CDR3 coding sequence is TGCAGCGTTGTTGGGGGGGTAAGGTTCACAGATACGCAGTATTTT. The chain joins TRBV29-1 to TRBJ2-3; 7 bases are shared with TRBD2. V shed 4 bases and J 2 bases; nucleotides not matched to a gene: 9. From germline, CDR1 is SQVTM and CDR2 ANQGSEA. The CDR3 has 15 residues.

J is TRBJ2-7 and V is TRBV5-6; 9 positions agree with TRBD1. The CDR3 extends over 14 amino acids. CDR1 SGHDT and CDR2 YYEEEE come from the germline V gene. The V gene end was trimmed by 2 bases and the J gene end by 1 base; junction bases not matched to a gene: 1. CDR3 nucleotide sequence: TGTGCCAGCAGCTTCGGGACAGGGTCCTACGAGCAGTACTTC. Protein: CASSFGTGSYEQYF.

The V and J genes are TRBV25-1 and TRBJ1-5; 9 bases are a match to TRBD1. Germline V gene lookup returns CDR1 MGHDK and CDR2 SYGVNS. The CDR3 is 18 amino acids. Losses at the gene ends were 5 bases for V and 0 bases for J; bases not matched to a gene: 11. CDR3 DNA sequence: TGTGCCAGCAGTCACCTTCCGGGACAGGGAAATAGCAATCAGCCCCAGCATTTT. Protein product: CASSHLPGQGNSNQPQHF.

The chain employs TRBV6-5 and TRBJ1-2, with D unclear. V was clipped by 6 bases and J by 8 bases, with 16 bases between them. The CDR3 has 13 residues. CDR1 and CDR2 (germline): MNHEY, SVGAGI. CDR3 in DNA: TGTGCCAGCAGATCAGGTCCGACCTGGGGCTACACCTTC. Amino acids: CASRSGPTWGYTF.

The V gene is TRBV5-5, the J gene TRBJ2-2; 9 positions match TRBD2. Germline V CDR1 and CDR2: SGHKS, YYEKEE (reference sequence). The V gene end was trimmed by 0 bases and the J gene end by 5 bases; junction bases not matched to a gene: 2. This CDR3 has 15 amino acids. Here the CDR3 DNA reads TGTGCCAGCAGCTTGGCGCTAGCGGGAACCGGGGAGCTGTTTTTT. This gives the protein CASSLALAGTGELFF.

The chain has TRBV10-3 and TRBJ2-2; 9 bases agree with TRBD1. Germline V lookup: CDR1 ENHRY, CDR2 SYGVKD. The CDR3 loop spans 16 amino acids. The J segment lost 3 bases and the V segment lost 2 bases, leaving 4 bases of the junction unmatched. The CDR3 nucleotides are TGTGCCATCAGTGAGCGACAGGGGGTGGACACCGGGGAGCTGTTTTTT. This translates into CAISERQGVDTGELFF.

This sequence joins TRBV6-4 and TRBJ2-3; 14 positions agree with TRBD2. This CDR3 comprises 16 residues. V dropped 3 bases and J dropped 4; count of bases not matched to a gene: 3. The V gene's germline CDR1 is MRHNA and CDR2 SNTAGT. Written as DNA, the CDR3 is TGTGCCAGCAGTGAAAGGACTAGCGGGGGGCCAGATACGCAGTATTTT. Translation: CASSERTSGGPDTQYF.

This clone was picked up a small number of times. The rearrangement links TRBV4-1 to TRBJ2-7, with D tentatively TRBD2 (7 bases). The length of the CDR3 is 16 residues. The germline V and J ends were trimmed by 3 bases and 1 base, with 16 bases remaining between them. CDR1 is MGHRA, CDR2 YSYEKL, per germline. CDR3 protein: CASSQTRGGRSYEQYF. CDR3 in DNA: TGCGCCAGCAGCCAGACCAGGGGCGGGAGATCCTACGAGCAGTACTTC.

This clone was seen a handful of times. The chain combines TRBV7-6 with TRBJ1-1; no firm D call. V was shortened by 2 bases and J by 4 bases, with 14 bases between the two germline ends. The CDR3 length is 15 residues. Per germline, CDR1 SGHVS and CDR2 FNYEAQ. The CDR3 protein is CASSLNTPLGTEAFF. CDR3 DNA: TGTGCCAGCAGCTTAAATACCCCACTTGGCACTGAAGCTTTCTTT.

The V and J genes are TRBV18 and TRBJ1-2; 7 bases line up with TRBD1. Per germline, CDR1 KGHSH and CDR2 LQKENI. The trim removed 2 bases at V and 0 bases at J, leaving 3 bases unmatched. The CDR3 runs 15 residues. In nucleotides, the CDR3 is TGTGCCAGCTCACCAGGGCAGGGGGCTAACTATGGCTACACCTTC. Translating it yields CASSPGQGANYGYTF.

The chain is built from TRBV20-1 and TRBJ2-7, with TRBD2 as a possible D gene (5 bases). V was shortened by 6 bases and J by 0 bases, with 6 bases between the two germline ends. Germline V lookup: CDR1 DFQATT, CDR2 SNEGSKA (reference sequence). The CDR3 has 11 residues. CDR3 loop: CSARASYEQYF. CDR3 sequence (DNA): TGCAGTGCGCGGGCCTCCTACGAGCAGTACTTC.